This entry describes one T cell receptor beta chain. What it binds is unknown. The entirety of the isolated RNA underwent reverse transcription, so expressed TCRB transcripts were sequenced. Measured with immunoSEQ multiplex PCR; TCRdb has only the in-frame clones, and not every one. This sample carries 500,000 to 850,000 clones, roughly 13% of them seen once, and the ten largest clones take 0.04%. The record originates from a study of beta chain features in type 1 diabetes. Points from the study as a whole: Shortening of TCRB CDR3s, moderate but significant, appeared in all four CD4+ subsets of Type 1 diabetes patients.

The sequence was collected from a man aged 18 to 30 with type 1 diabetes. The sequenced sample consisted of naive CD4+ T cells from blood.

In DNA, the CDR3 is TGTGCCAGCAGTTCTAGCGGGCCCCCAGAGACCCAGTACTTC. Its translation: CASSSSGPPETQYF. V usage is TRBV27 and J usage is TRBJ2-5; TRBD2 agrees at 8 bases. The germline CDR1 and CDR2 sequences are MNHEY and SMNVEV (reference sequence). After removal of 4 bases from V and 4 bases from J, the junction contained 5 bases not matched to a gene. The CDR3 consists of 14 residues.